The 8 T cell receptor beta chains reported below all come from one sample, sequenced in a study of metastatic and nonmetastatic thyroid tumors (dated by TCRdb to 2018 to 2021). Library preparation used PCR. Instrument on record: Illumina HiSeq 4000. The public reads were run again by TCRdb, first through fastp at Q25 and then through MiXCR, and only productive beta chains were kept. In all, the sample holds 35,000 to 45,000 clones, and more than 3% of those were seen once. Roughly a tenth of the sample is taken by the ten largest. No patient had received any treatment before thyroid surgery. The sample comprised blood. These receptors were collected from a female donor with papillary thyroid cancer or a benign thyroid nodule (not recorded which). Some clones in this sample may be carry-over from other donors' samples.

The V gene is TRBV25-1, the J gene TRBJ2-1; no clear D gene. V dropped 3 bases and J dropped 7 bases, with 25 bases sitting between them. CDR1 and CDR2 from the germline V gene are MGHDK and SYGVNS. The CDR3 sequence is 18 residues long. The CDR3, as DNA: TGTGCCAGCAGTGATGTAGGACGAGACGAAGGGTGGGCTAATGAGCAGTTCTTC. Encoded protein: CASSDVGRDEGWANEQFF.

This clone has ten or more counts. V gene TRBV11-3 combines with J gene TRBJ1-1, with a weak D call TRBD1 (5 bases). Trimming cost V 5 bases and J 1 base, with 20 bases left between them. Germline CDR1 is SGHNT and CDR2 is YENEEA. CDR3 length: 17 residues. The CDR3 DNA sequence: TGTGCCAGCAGCGCCTATGGCTCAGGGTCGGGGAACACTGAAGCTTTCTTT. The encoded protein is CASSAYGSGSGNTEAFF.

The table lists this clone with a few counts. J is TRBJ2-7 and V is TRBV20-1; 10 nucleotides align to TRBD1. With V trimmed by 5 bases and J by 2 bases, 12 bases remained unmatched. The germline CDR1 and CDR2 sequences are DFQATT and SNEGSKA (reference sequence). The CDR3 is made up of 16 amino acids. The CDR3 loop reads CSAHGTGVVGAYEQYF. The CDR3 coding sequence is TGCAGTGCTCACGGGACAGGGGTGGTTGGCGCCTACGAGCAGTACTTC.

As to this clone: The junction shows a germline mismatch at one end, possibly a read error. The genes are TRBV6-1 and TRBJ1-5; D possibly corresponds to TRBD1 (5 bases). The CDR3 extends over 16 amino acids. Germline CDR1 is MNHNS and CDR2 is SASEGT. The CDR3 bases are TGTGCCAGCAGTCTCCGGGGGACGCGGGGCAACCAGCCCCAGCATTTT. This codes for CASSLRGTRGNQPQHF.

There are a few counts of this clone. The genes are TRBV6-1 and TRBJ1-3, with no clear D. Trimming left V 1 base short and J 10 bases short, with 11 bases between. The germline V gene has CDR1 MNHNS and CDR2 SASEGT. The CDR3 runs to 13 residues. CDR3 DNA sequence: TGTGCCAGCAGTGAAGGTCCAGGCGGTACCATATATTTT. It encodes CASSEGPGGTIYF.

This clone was counted many times. The chain joins TRBV20-1 to TRBJ2-3; D is ambiguous. V dropped 0 bases and J dropped 3 bases, with 10 bases sitting between them. Germline CDR1 is DFQATT and CDR2 is SNEGSKA (reference sequence). The CDR3 sequence is 14 residues long. For the CDR3, the DNA is TGCAGTGCTAGAGAGCGGTCAGCAACAGATACGCAGTATTTT. Residues: CSARERSATDTQYF.

This clone was recorded many times. J is TRBJ1-2 and V is TRBV20-1; D ambiguous. Germline V lookup: CDR1 DFQATT, CDR2 SNEGSKA (reference sequence). There are 13 residues in the CDR3. V was clipped by 4 bases and J by 2 bases, with 11 bases between them. In DNA form, the CDR3 reads TGCAGTGCTACCCCAGGCGGGAACTATGGCTACACCTTC. As protein: CSATPGGNYGYTF.

This clone has more than one count but fewer than ten. J is TRBJ2-3 and V is TRBV20-1; D not resolved. Between the trimmed V and J ends, which lost 3 bases and 0 bases, there was a span of 13 bases. The CDR3 covers 15 residues. From germline, CDR1 is DFQATT and CDR2 SNEGSKA (reference sequence). The CDR3, as DNA: TGCAGTGCTAGGGACCGACGGGCGAGCACAGATACGCAGTATTTT. Its protein is CSARDRRASTDTQYF.